The 21 T cell receptor beta chains below were found in one sample sequenced in a study of beta chain features in type 1 diabetes. Isolated RNA was reverse transcribed in full, so expressed TCRB transcripts were sequenced. Using immunoSEQ multiplex PCR, the repertoire was profiled, and TCRdb retains in-frame clones only, with some absent. Among 970,000 or so clones listed, about 17% were seen once. The sequencing input was naive CD4+ T cells from blood. These receptors were collected from a woman aged 18-30 years in good health.

The V and J genes are TRBV20-1 and TRBJ2-1; TRBD1 might be the D (6 bases). Trimming removed 5 bases from V and 12 bases from J, with 11 bases in between. This CDR3 has 10 amino acids. Per the germline V gene, CDR1 is DFQATT and CDR2 is SNEGSKA (reference sequence). The CDR3 loop is CSALLRGQFF. As DNA, the CDR3 is TGCAGTGCTCTACTCAGGGGGCAGTTCTTC.

The rearrangement uses TRBV18 and TRBJ1-1; D not certain. The length of the CDR3 is 14 residues. The V gene's germline CDR1 is KGHSH and CDR2 LQKENI. The ends were cut back, 2 bases at V and 4 bases at J, with 11 bases in the middle. The CDR3 loop reads CASSPTVETTEAFF. The CDR3 DNA reads as TGTGCCAGCTCACCAACAGTTGAGACCACTGAAGCTTTCTTT.

The DNA for the CDR3 is TGTGCCAGCAGCTTAGCCCGGAATCCGACCCAAGAGACCCAGTACTTC. Its translation: CASSLARNPTQETQYF. The chain carries TRBV5-8 and TRBJ2-5; no reliable D call. V was pared by 2 bases and J by 1 base, with 15 bases between. The germline gives CDR1 SGHTS, CDR2 YDEGEE. This CDR3 comprises 16 residues.

A remark on this clone: This sample includes further DNA sequences coding for the same CDR3. The V gene is TRBV20-1, the J gene TRBJ2-7; D is uncertain. The CDR3 has 11 amino acids. Germline CDR1 reads DFQATT; CDR2 reads SNEGSKA (reference sequence). V was pared by 3 bases and J by 1 base, with 4 bases between. CDR3 sequence reads: CSASRSYEQYF. In nucleotides, the CDR3 is TGCAGTGCTAGCAGGTCCTACGAGCAGTACTTC.

The rearrangement joins TRBV19 to TRBJ2-3, with a tentative D call TRBD2 (5 bases). The CDR3 has 15 residues. Trimming took 6 bases from V and 0 from J, leaving 13 bases between them. Germline V gene lookup returns CDR1 LNHDA and CDR2 SQIVND (reference sequence). CDR3 in amino acids: CASRVGEASTDTQYF. The CDR3 region has the DNA TGTGCCAGTAGAGTGGGAGAGGCTAGCACAGATACGCAGTATTTT.

The V and J genes are TRBV4-2 and TRBJ1-5; a weak D match, TRBD1 (5 bases). This CDR3 contains 17 residues. Germline CDR1 and CDR2: LGHNA and YNFKEQ. Trimming shortened V by 0 bases and J by 2 bases, and 14 bases separated the two germline ends. DNA for the CDR3: TGTGCCAGCAGCCAAGATGGACCTGGGGGAGGCAATCAGCCCCAGCATTTT. It translates to CASSQDGPGGGNQPQHF.

This clone turned up a few times. The gene calls are TRBV7-2 and TRBJ2-6; perhaps D is TRBD1 or TRBD2 (5 bases each). This CDR3 is 17 amino acids long. V was cut by 3 bases and J by 3 bases, with 15 bases left in between. Germline V lookup: CDR1 SGHTA, CDR2 FQGNSA. The CDR3: CASSLGRGWYGANVLTF. Here the CDR3 DNA reads TGTGCCAGCAGCTTGGGGCGCGGGTGGTATGGGGCCAACGTCCTGACTTTC.

The chain combines TRBV28 with TRBJ2-1; 11 bases line up with TRBD1. Per the germline V gene, CDR1 is MDHEN and CDR2 is SYDVKM. This CDR3 is built from 17 residues. V was pared by 1 base and J by 8 bases, with 10 bases of the junction left unmatched. The chain's CDR3 is CASSLLAGTGGTDEQFF. CDR3 DNA sequence: TGTGCCAGCAGTTTATTGGCGGGGACAGGGGGTACTGATGAGCAGTTCTTC.

This clone showed up just a few times. V and J are TRBV6-1 and TRBJ2-3, with a weak D call TRBD2 (5 bases). The germline CDR1 and CDR2 sequences are MNHNS and SASEGT. Deletions cut 5 bases from V and 4 bases from J, with 13 bases between. The CDR3 length is 14 residues. The CDR3 spells CASSSEDWADTQYF. The CDR3 coding sequence is TGTGCCAGCAGTTCAGAGGACTGGGCAGATACGCAGTATTTT.

This chain links TRBV7-9 with TRBJ2-3; 7 positions match TRBD1. In germline, CDR1 is SEHNR, CDR2 FQNEAQ (reference sequence). V was pared by 5 bases and J by 0 bases, with 2 bases of the junction left unmatched. The CDR3 has 14 amino acids. CDR3 nucleotides: TGTGCCAGCAGCCCGACAGGGAGCACAGATACGCAGTATTTT. It codes for CASSPTGSTDTQYF.

A remark on this clone: Additional DNA sequences in this sample encode the identical CDR3. The V gene is TRBV6-5, the J gene TRBJ2-5; no definite D call. This CDR3 comprises 11 residues. V shed 3 bases and J shed 4 bases, with 3 bases lying between them. The germline gives CDR1 MNHEY, CDR2 SVGAGI. The DNA for the CDR3 is TGTGCCAGCAGTTATAGAGAGACCCAGTACTTC. This codes for CASSYRETQYF.

The chain uses TRBV4-3 and TRBJ1-4, with D perhaps matching TRBD1 (6 bases). Trimming pared 4 bases from V and 8 bases from J, leaving 11 bases between. The length of the CDR3 is 13 residues. Germline values: CDR1 LGHNA, CDR2 YSLEER. CDR3 nucleotides: TGCGCCAGCAGCCGGGGCAGGGGAGAAAAACTGTTTTTT. Encoded protein: CASSRGRGEKLFF.

A few counts support this clone. V usage is TRBV18 and J usage is TRBJ2-2, with D maybe TRBD2 (5 bases). CDR3 length equals 14 residues. CDR1 is KGHSH and CDR2 is LQKENI in the germline V gene. The germline V and J ends were trimmed by 6 bases and 6 bases, with 14 bases remaining between them. In DNA form, the CDR3 reads TGTGCCAGCTCGAAAACCGGGGAGTCCGGGGAGCTGTTTTTT. As protein: CASSKTGESGELFF.

The V gene is TRBV5-1, the J gene TRBJ2-2, with D perhaps matching TRBD1 or TRBD2 (5 bases each). Germline CDR1 is SGHRS and CDR2 is YFSETQ. The CDR3 covers 17 residues. V gave up 0 bases and J gave up 0 bases, with 12 bases separating them. The CDR3 nucleotides read TGCGCCAGCAGCTTGGCTTCGGGACGCACGAACACCGGGGAGCTGTTTTTT. It yields the protein CASSLASGRTNTGELFF.

The chain uses TRBV27 and TRBJ2-5; TRBD2 matches 16 bases. Losses at the gene ends were 8 bases for V and 6 bases for J; bases not matched to a gene: 9. Germline V gene lookup returns CDR1 MNHEY and CDR2 SMNVEV (reference sequence). The CDR3 extends over 16 amino acids. CDR3 DNA sequence: TGTGCCAGCGGGGGACTAGCGGGAGGGGGCACGAAGACCCAGTACTTC. Residues: CASGGLAGGGTKTQYF.

The chain couples TRBV2 to TRBJ2-1; D may be TRBD2 (6 bases). Germline values: CDR1 SNHLY, CDR2 FYNNEI. The length of the CDR3 is 13 residues. Deletions cut 7 bases from V and 2 bases from J, with 9 bases between. CDR3 nucleotides: TGTGCCAGCATAGCGGAAACCTACAATGAGCAGTTCTTC. This translates into CASIAETYNEQFF.

This clone was seen a few times. The CDR3 loop reads CASSPIGTAQETQYF. CDR3 bases: TGTGCCAGCAGCCCCATCGGGACAGCCCAAGAGACCCAGTACTTC. The rearrangement links TRBV7-9 to TRBJ2-5; TRBD1 agrees at 7 bases. Germline values: CDR1 SEHNR, CDR2 FQNEAQ (reference sequence). The length of the CDR3 is 15 residues. With 5 bases clipped from V and 1 base from J, the junction kept 7 bases outside the gene matches. The full variable domain, with the rest looked up from reference TRBV7-9 and TRBJ2-5, is DTGVSQNPRHKITKRGQNVTFRCDPISEHNRLYWYRQTLGQGPEFLTYFQNEAQLEKSRLLSDRFSAERPKGSFSTLEIQRTEQGDSAMYLCASSPIGTAQETQYFGPGTRLLVL.

This clone was recorded a few times. V and J are TRBV10-3 and TRBJ2-5; D assignment may be TRBD1 or TRBD2 (5 bases each). CDR1 and CDR2 (germline): ENHRY, SYGVKD. V gave up 4 bases and J gave up 3 bases, with 9 bases separating them. This CDR3 contains 13 residues. In nucleotides, the CDR3 is TGTGCCATCAGTGGAGGGGTAGAAGAGACCCAGTACTTC. This gives the protein CAISGGVEETQYF.

On this clone: The germline gene is not matched at one end of the junction; a read error may be the cause. This sequence joins TRBV27 and TRBJ2-7, with a tentative D call TRBD1 (6 bases). CDR1 MNHEY and CDR2 SMNVEV come from the germline V gene (reference sequence). The CDR3 length is 15 residues. DNA for the CDR3: TGTGCCGGCAGGATGAGACAGGAGTCAGCCTACGAGCAGTACTTC. It specifies CAGRMRQESAYEQYF.

This clone showed up just a few times. The V and J genes are TRBV27 and TRBJ1-2; D is undetermined. This CDR3 has 13 amino acids. With 5 bases removed from V and 8 bases from J, the gap between germline ends came to 15 bases. Per the germline V gene, CDR1 is MNHEY and CDR2 is SMNVEV (reference sequence). CDR3 in amino acids: CASSPGLLGGYTF. DNA of the CDR3: TGTGCCAGCAGTCCTGGACTGTTAGGGGGCTACACCTTC.

V usage is TRBV7-9 and J usage is TRBJ2-1; D perhaps matches TRBD2 (6 bases). The CDR3 length is 15 residues. The germline CDR1 and CDR2 sequences are SEHNR and FQNEAQ (reference sequence). Trimming took 5 bases from V and 7 from J, leaving 18 bases between them. The DNA for the CDR3 is TGTGCCAGCAGCACGGGACTCCCAACCTCGAATGAGCAGTTCTTC. As protein: CASSTGLPTSNEQFF.